What follows are 19 T cell receptor beta chains derived from one specimen sequenced in a study of T cell repertoires in cytomegalovirus infection. TCRdb analysed the reads with MiXCR anew, one entry per CDR3 protein. Among approximately 130,000 distinct CDR3 sequences listed, under 30% were seen once. Antigen specificity for these receptors is unknown. Material for sequencing was PBMCs, sequenced either directly or after in vitro stimulation (not recorded which). Receptors were obtained from a human donor in good health (CMV status not recorded). Some clones in this sample may be carry-over from other donors' samples.

The chain combines TRBV7-2 with TRBJ2-5; 9 nucleotides align to TRBD2. Germline assignment: CDR1 SGHTA and CDR2 FQGNSA. The CDR3 extends over 14 amino acids. V shed 5 bases, J shed 4 bases, and the junction held 5 bases outside the gene matches. CDR3 nucleotide sequence: TGTGCCAGCAGCCCATTAGCGGGAGTAGAGACCCAGTACTTC. This translates into CASSPLAGVETQYF.

This clonotype was counted between two and nine times. The chain links TRBV7-9 to TRBJ2-2; TRBD1 agrees at 11 bases. CDR3 length: 13 residues. Germline CDR1 reads SEHNR; CDR2 reads FQNEAQ (reference sequence). V shed 10 bases and J 6 bases; nucleotides not matched to a gene: 4. Written as DNA, the CDR3 is TGTGCCAACAAGGGACAGGGGGCCGGGGAGCTGTTTTTT. It yields the protein CANKGQGAGELFF.

The V and J genes are TRBV5-6 and TRBJ1-1; 8 nucleotides align to TRBD1. V trimming: 4 bases; J trimming: 4 bases; junction bases outside the gene matches: 9. Looked up from germline, CDR1 is SGHDT and CDR2 is YYEEEE. This CDR3 is built from 15 residues. The CDR3 spells CASSLPGGGVTEAFF. CDR3 nucleotide sequence: TGTGCCAGCAGCCTGCCAGGGGGCGGTGTCACTGAAGCTTTCTTT.

This clonotype has a count of ten or more. V and J are TRBV11-2 and TRBJ1-5; D remains ambiguous. With 0 bases removed from V and 7 bases from J, the gap between germline ends came to 7 bases. This CDR3 has 13 amino acids. Per the germline V gene, CDR1 is SGHAT and CDR2 is FQNNGV. The CDR3 is CASSLEGGQPQHF. CDR3 bases: TGTGCCAGCAGCTTAGAGGGCGGACAGCCCCAGCATTTT. Filled out from reference TRBV11-2 and TRBJ1-5, the complete variable domain reads EAGVAQSPRYKIIEKRQSVAFWCNPISGHATLYWYQQILGQGPKLLIQFQNNGVVDDSQLPKDRFSAERLKGVDSTLKIQPAKLEDSAVYLCASSLEGGQPQHFGDGTRLSIL.

In its sample, this clonotype was seen a few times. The chain joins TRBV5-1 to TRBJ2-1; TRBD1 matches 10 bases. V gave up 5 bases and J gave up 7 bases; unmatched junction bases: 6. This CDR3 contains 14 residues. CDR1 SGHRS and CDR2 YFSETQ come from the germline V gene. The CDR3 loop is CASRTGQGTNEQFF. The CDR3 region has the DNA TGCGCCAGCAGAACGGGACAGGGGACGAATGAGCAGTTCTTC.

This rearrangement joins TRBV27 to TRBJ2-7; TRBD2 matches 9 bases. V lost 0 bases, J lost 4 bases, and 7 bases stayed unmatched. Germline CDR1 reads MNHEY; CDR2 reads SMNVEV (reference sequence). This CDR3 is 16 amino acids long. Written as DNA, the CDR3 is TGTGCCAGCAGTTTATCGTTTGCGGGAGGGCGGTACGAGCAGTACTTC. This codes for CASSLSFAGGRYEQYF.

The V and J genes are TRBV6-6 and TRBJ1-5; a weak D match, TRBD1 (5 bases). Germline-derived CDR1 and CDR2 are MNHNY and SVGAGI (reference sequence). This CDR3 contains 14 residues. V was trimmed by 7 bases and J by 7 bases, leaving 17 bases between them. CDR3 protein: CASTRGAVEQPQHF. In nucleotides, the CDR3 is TGTGCCAGCACGAGAGGGGCGGTAGAACAGCCCCAGCATTTT.

The rearrangement uses TRBV7-8 and TRBJ2-7; D is unresolved. The V gene's germline CDR1 is SGHVS and CDR2 FQNEAQ. The CDR3 runs 13 residues. Trimming took 5 bases from V and 4 from J, leaving 12 bases between them. CDR3 residues: CASSKKTYYEQYV. The CDR3 DNA is TGTGCCAGCAGCAAAAAGACGTATTACGAGCAGTACGTC.

This clonotype came up a few times. The chain is built from TRBV29-1 and TRBJ1-1; no reliable D call. Per the germline V gene, CDR1 is SQVTM and CDR2 is ANQGSEA. There are 12 residues in the CDR3. V shed 7 bases and J shed 3 bases, with 12 bases lying between them. Here the CDR3 DNA reads TGCAGCGCCGGGCGGGGTTACACTGAAGCTTTCTTT. It codes for CSAGRGYTEAFF.

This clonotype came up a few times. The V call is TRBV5-1, the J call TRBJ2-1, with 8 positions matching TRBD2. This CDR3 contains 14 residues. Germline CDR1 is SGHRS and CDR2 is YFSETQ. The trim removed 2 bases at V and 5 bases at J, leaving 3 bases unmatched. The CDR3 bases are TGCGCCAGCAGCTTACTAGCGGAAAACAATGAGCAGTTCTTC. This gives the protein CASSLLAENNEQFF.

The chain carries TRBV6-1 and TRBJ2-2; 7 bases fit TRBD2. The CDR3 extends over 13 amino acids. Losses at the gene ends were 11 bases for V and 5 bases for J; bases not matched to a gene: 8. In germline, CDR1 is MNHNS, CDR2 SASEGT. The CDR3 loop is CALREGGTGELFF. The CDR3 DNA reads TGTGCCCTCAGGGAGGGAGGGACCGGGGAGCTGTTTTTT.

This clonotype was counted a few times. A single base separates this from a much larger clone, so it may be a read error. The chain links TRBV11-2 to TRBJ2-3; D remains unclear. CDR3 length equals 13 residues. The V gene lost 2 bases and the J gene lost 3 bases, with 6 bases spanning the gap. Germline CDR1 reads SGHAT; CDR2 reads FQNNGV. CDR3 nucleotide sequence: TGTGCCAGCAGCTTACCTGTAACAGATACGCAGTATTTT. Its protein is CASSLPVTDTQYF.

V and J are TRBV5-1 and TRBJ2-3, with 7 nucleotides matching TRBD2. V lost 5 bases to trimming and J lost 0 bases; unmatched junction nucleotides: 3. Per germline, CDR1 SGHRS and CDR2 YFSETQ. The CDR3 length is 14 residues. The CDR3 here is CASSSGSSTDTQYF. CDR3 bases: TGCGCCAGCAGTAGCGGGTCTAGCACAGATACGCAGTATTTT.

The chain couples TRBV7-9 to TRBJ2-1, with 10 bases aligning to TRBD2. After removal of 8 bases from V and 6 bases from J, the junction contained 7 bases not matched to a gene. Germline V gene lookup returns CDR1 SEHNR and CDR2 FQNEAQ (reference sequence). The CDR3 runs to 14 residues. CDR3 sequence (DNA): TGTGCCAGCGGAAATAGCGGGAGGAGCAATGAGCAGTTCTTC. It yields the protein CASGNSGRSNEQFF.

In this sample, this clonotype turned up a few times. The chain is built from TRBV7-2 and TRBJ1-1; D possibly corresponds to TRBD1 (5 bases). Trimming took 4 bases from V and 3 from J, leaving 15 bases between them. CDR1 and CDR2 from the germline V gene are SGHTA and FQGNSA. The CDR3 is 15 residues long. CDR3 residues: CASSSGRGRDTEAFF. The CDR3 DNA is TGTGCCAGCAGCTCCGGGAGGGGTCGGGACACTGAAGCTTTCTTT.

The rearrangement joins TRBV7-8 to TRBJ2-4; D is tentatively TRBD1 or TRBD2 (5 bases each). The CDR3 is 19 residues long. Germline loops: CDR1 SGHVS, CDR2 FQNEAQ. The V end was cut by 2 bases, the J end by 0 bases, with 20 bases between. The CDR3 is CASSLTRTIRELAKNIQYF. Here the CDR3 DNA reads TGTGCCAGCAGCTTAACCCGGACAATAAGGGAGCTAGCCAAAAACATTCAGTACTTC.

This chain connects TRBV6-2 or TRBV6-3 to TRBJ2-5, with D possibly being TRBD2 (5 bases). Germline values: CDR1 MNHEY, CDR2 SVGEGT. This CDR3 has 11 amino acids. The V end was cut by 2 bases, the J end by 7 bases, with 5 bases between. The DNA of the CDR3 is TGTGCCAGCAGTTACGGAGGGACCCAGTACTTC. Translating it yields CASSYGGTQYF.

A few counts support this clonotype. CDR3 DNA: TGTGCCAGCAGCTTGGGGCCAGGACAGGGACCCTACGAGCAGTACTTC. This translates into CASSLGPGQGPYEQYF. The V call is TRBV9, the J call TRBJ2-7; 8 nucleotides line up with TRBD1. The CDR3 length is 16 residues. J was trimmed by 2 bases and V by 4 bases; bases with no gene match: 11. Germline CDR1 and CDR2: SGDLS and YYNGEE.

This clonotype appeared a few times. The V call is TRBV7-2, the J call TRBJ1-2; 7 bases are a match to TRBD1. V was pared by 8 bases and J by 2 bases, with 2 bases of the junction left unmatched. This CDR3 is 12 amino acids long. The germline gives CDR1 SGHTA, CDR2 FQGNSA. The CDR3 region is CASQGENYGYTF. The CDR3 region has the DNA TGTGCCAGCCAGGGGGAGAACTATGGCTACACCTTC.